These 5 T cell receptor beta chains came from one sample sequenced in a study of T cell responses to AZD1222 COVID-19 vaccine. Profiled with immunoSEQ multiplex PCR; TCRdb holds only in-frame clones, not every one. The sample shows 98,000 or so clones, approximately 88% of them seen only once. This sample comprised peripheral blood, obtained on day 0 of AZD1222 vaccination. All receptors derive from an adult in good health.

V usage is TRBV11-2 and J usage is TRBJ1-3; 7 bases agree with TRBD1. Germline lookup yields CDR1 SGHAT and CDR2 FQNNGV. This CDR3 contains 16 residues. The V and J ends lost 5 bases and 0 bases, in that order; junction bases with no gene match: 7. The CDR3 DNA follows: TGTGCCAGCAGCCTCACACAGGGGAGCTCTGGAAACACCATATATTTT. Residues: CASSLTQGSSGNTIYF.

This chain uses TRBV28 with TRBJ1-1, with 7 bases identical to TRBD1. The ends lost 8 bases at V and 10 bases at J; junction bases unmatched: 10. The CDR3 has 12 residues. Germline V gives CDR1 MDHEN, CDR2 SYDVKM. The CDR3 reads CASHRSRDRAFF. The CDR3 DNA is TGTGCCAGCCACCGAAGCCGGGACAGAGCTTTCTTT. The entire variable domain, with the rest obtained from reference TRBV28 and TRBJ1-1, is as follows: DVKVTQSSRYLVKRTGEKVFLECVQDMDHENMFWYRQDPGLGLRLIYFSYDVKMKEKGDIPEGYSVSREKKERFSLILESASTNQTSMYLCASHRSRDRAFFGQGTRLTVV.

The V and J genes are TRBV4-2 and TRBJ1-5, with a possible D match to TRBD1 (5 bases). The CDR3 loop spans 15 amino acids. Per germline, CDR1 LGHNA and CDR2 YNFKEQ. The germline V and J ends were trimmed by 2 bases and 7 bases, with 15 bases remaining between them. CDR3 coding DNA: TGTGCCAGCAGCCAAAATCCGGGGGAGGGACAGCCCCAGCATTTT. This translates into CASSQNPGEGQPQHF.

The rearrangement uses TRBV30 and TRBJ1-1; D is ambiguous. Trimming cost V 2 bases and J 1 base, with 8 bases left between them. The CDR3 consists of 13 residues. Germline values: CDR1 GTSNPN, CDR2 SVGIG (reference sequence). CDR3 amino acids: CAWSNNRNTEAFF. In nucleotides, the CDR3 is TGTGCCTGGAGTAACAACCGGAACACTGAAGCTTTCTTT.

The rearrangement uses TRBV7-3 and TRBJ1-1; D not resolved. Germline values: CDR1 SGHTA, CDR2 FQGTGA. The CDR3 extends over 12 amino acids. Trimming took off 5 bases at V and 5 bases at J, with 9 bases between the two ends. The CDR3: CASSPGRTEAFF. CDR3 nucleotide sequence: TGTGCCAGCAGCCCCGGCCGTACTGAAGCTTTCTTT.